This T cell receptor (beta chain) came from a study of T cells in Graves' hyperthyroidism and ophthalmopathy. This clonotype was recorded once. Antigen specificity is unknown. The germline V and J ends were trimmed by 5 bases and 5 bases, with 13 bases remaining between them. The CDR3 is 12 amino acids. Germline CDR1 and CDR2: SQVTM and ANQGSEA. The CDR3 regions of TCR beta were amplified from RNA transcripts. Primed by the HTBI set, a first-round RT-PCR was run on the TCR CDR3. TCRdb reprocessed the multiplex PCR reads via MiXCR and lists one record per CDR3 protein. The sample holds approximately 560,000 distinct CDR3 sequences; roughly 50% are singletons and the top ten take about 7.8%. Broader study findings: A model using 13 V-J features told ophthalmopathy apart from stable hyperthyroidism. The model anticipated ophthalmopathy a median approximately 6.7 months pre-onset.

Newly diagnosed hyperthyroidism, duration under 2 months, in patients aged 18 to 65. Specimen: peripheral blood or thyroid tissue (not recorded which). This TCR was recovered from a woman aged 18-29 years with Graves' hyperthyroidism. The V gene is TRBV29-1, the J gene TRBJ2-7; D might be TRBD1 (6 bases). DNA of the CDR3: TGCAGCGTTCAGGGGCAGATGAACGAGCAGTACTTC. Translated, it gives CSVQGQMNEQYF.